One and the same sample provided the 5 T cell receptor beta chains below, sequenced in a study of blood T cell repertoires in COVID-19. The repertoire was sequenced with immunoSEQ multiplex PCR; TCRdb's copy has only in-frame clones and lacks some. The table includes 130,000 to 150,000 clones, roughly 84% detected once. The material sequenced was peripheral blood. The receptor set was obtained from a human donor in a cohort sampled during active COVID-19.

The CDR3 nucleotides read TGTGCCAGCAGCTTCGGCAGGGGGCTACAGAACACCGGGGAGCTGTTTTTT. The encoded protein is CASSFGRGLQNTGELFF. The chain combines TRBV7-3 with TRBJ2-2; 8 nucleotides agree with TRBD1. The germline V gene encodes CDR1 SGHTA and CDR2 FQGTGA. V trimming: 3 bases; J trimming: 1 base; junction bases outside the gene matches: 7. The CDR3 runs 17 residues. Full variable domain (rest looked up from reference TRBV7-3 and TRBJ2-2): GAGVSQTPSNKVTEKGKYVELRCDPISGHTALYWYRQSLGQGPEFLIYFQGTGAADDSGLPNDRFFAVRPEGSVSTLKIQRTERGDSAVYLCASSFGRGLQNTGELFFGEGSRLTVL.

V is TRBV3-1 (or the pseudogene TRBV3-2) and J is TRBJ2-1, with TRBD2 as a possible D gene (6 bases). Trimming removed 1 base from V and 0 bases from J, with 13 bases in between. CDR3 length: 17 amino acids. Germline V gene data show CDR1 as LGHDT and CDR2 as YNNKEL (reference sequence). The CDR3 DNA sequence: TGTGCCAGCAGCCAAGCCAGCGGGCGTAGCTCCTACAATGAGCAGTTCTTC. It codes for CASSQASGRSSYNEQFF.

The V gene is TRBV29-1, the J gene TRBJ2-5; D is possibly TRBD2 (5 bases). Germline V gives CDR1 SQVTM, CDR2 ANQGSEA. The CDR3 sequence is 14 residues long. The V end lost 6 bases, the J end lost 1 base, and 15 bases lay between the germline ends. The CDR3 sequence is CSVTLLRAQETQYF. DNA for the CDR3: TGCAGCGTGACCTTGTTGCGGGCCCAAGAGACCCAGTACTTC.

The J gene is TRBJ2-3, the V gene TRBV5-1; the match to TRBD2 covers 7 bases. The germline CDR1 and CDR2 sequences are SGHRS and YFSETQ. V shed 3 bases and J 3 bases; nucleotides not matched to a gene: 10. The CDR3 runs 16 residues. The CDR3 loop reads CASSWGRGGGTDTQYF. The CDR3 nucleotides are TGCGCCAGCAGCTGGGGAAGGGGCGGGGGTACAGATACGCAGTATTTT.

The chain recombines TRBV7-2 with TRBJ1-1; no clear D gene. V was clipped by 4 bases and J by 4 bases, with 10 bases between them. The CDR3 is 13 amino acids. In germline, CDR1 is SGHTA, CDR2 FQGNSA. DNA for the CDR3: TGTGCCAGCAGCTCGCAGGCTTCCACTGAAGCTTTCTTT. Protein: CASSSQASTEAFF.